Listed below are T cell receptor beta chains from one sample, sequenced in a study of siplizumab effects on memory and regulatory T cells. The table came from immunoSEQ multiplex PCR; TCRdb's copy has only in-frame clones and leaves some out. This table holds around 100,000 clones, 80% to 95% found once. Sequencing used CD4+ T cells sorted from blood. The source of these receptors is a human donor in good health. CDR3s include the opening cysteine and the closing phenylalanine or tryptophan. The order of the fields is V gene, J gene, D gene, clone size, CDR3 protein, CDR3 DNA. D genes are given only for firm matches. Clone size is given for some rows only: seen once, a few or many times, or a class if the clone is expanded.

v_call: TRBV29-1; j_call: TRBJ1-1; d_call: .; clone_size: .; cdr3_aa: CSVDPPRTMGTEAFF; cdr3_nt: TGCAGCGTTGATCCGCCCCGGACGATGGGTACTGAAGCTTTCTTT
v_call: TRBV6-5; j_call: TRBJ1-2; d_call: .; clone_size: .; cdr3_aa: CASSYGERGFYGYTF; cdr3_nt: TGTGCCAGCAGTTATGGGGAGCGGGGTTTCTATGGCTACACCTTC
v_call: TRBV10-2; j_call: TRBJ2-2; d_call: .; clone_size: .; cdr3_aa: CASSSTRGTGELFF; cdr3_nt: TGCGCCAGCAGTTCAACCCGGGGTACCGGGGAGCTGTTTTTT
v_call: TRBV28; j_call: TRBJ2-7; d_call: TRBD1; clone_size: .; cdr3_aa: CASRDRLYEQYF; cdr3_nt: TGTGCCAGCCGGGACAGACTCTACGAGCAGTACTTC
v_call: TRBV10-3; j_call: TRBJ1-1; d_call: .; clone_size: .; cdr3_aa: CAISAGAKKVGTEAFF; cdr3_nt: TGTGCCATCAGTGCGGGCGCTAAGAAAGTGGGCACTGAAGCTTTCTTT
v_call: TRBV5-1; j_call: TRBJ2-3; d_call: .; clone_size: .; cdr3_aa: CASSRDTDTQYF; cdr3_nt: TGCGCCAGCAGTCGTGACACAGATACGCAGTATTTT
v_call: TRBV6-6; j_call: TRBJ1-2; d_call: .; clone_size: .; cdr3_aa: CASSYEGRGRYGYTF; cdr3_nt: TGTGCCAGCAGTTACGAGGGCAGGGGCCGATATGGCTACACCTTC
v_call: TRBV5-6; j_call: TRBJ2-7; d_call: TRBD1; clone_size: .; cdr3_aa: CASSFPGTASYEQYF; cdr3_nt: TGTGCCAGCAGCTTCCCCGGGACAGCGTCCTACGAGCAGTACTTC
v_call: TRBV18; j_call: TRBJ2-1; d_call: .; clone_size: .; cdr3_aa: CASSPPWLGAGNEQFF; cdr3_nt: TGTGCCAGCTCACCACCTTGGCTGGGGGCCGGTAATGAGCAGTTCTTC
v_call: TRBV6-5; j_call: TRBJ2-7; d_call: TRBD2; clone_size: few; cdr3_aa: CASSPGLALNYEQYF; cdr3_nt: TGTGCCAGCAGCCCGGGACTAGCGTTAAACTACGAGCAGTACTTC
v_call: TRBV11-2; j_call: TRBJ2-2; d_call: TRBD2; clone_size: .; cdr3_aa: CASSKTRGGSTGELFF; cdr3_nt: TGTGCCAGCAGCAAAACCCGCGGGGGGAGTACCGGGGAGCTGTTTTTT
v_call: TRBV19; j_call: TRBJ2-1; d_call: TRBD2; clone_size: .; cdr3_aa: CASRERGSYNEQFF; cdr3_nt: TGTGCCAGTAGAGAGCGGGGGTCCTACAATGAGCAGTTCTTC
v_call: TRBV7-2; j_call: TRBJ1-2; d_call: .; clone_size: once; cdr3_aa: CASSQGGGENYGYTF; cdr3_nt: TGTGCCAGCAGCCAAGGGGGTGGAGAAAACTATGGCTACACCTTC
v_call: TRBV2; j_call: TRBJ2-3; d_call: .; clone_size: .; cdr3_aa: CATRLVSSTDTQYF; cdr3_nt: TGTGCCACGCGCTTAGTTTCTAGCACAGATACGCAGTATTTT
v_call: TRBV7-9; j_call: TRBJ1-1; d_call: .; clone_size: .; cdr3_aa: CASILGGGGGTEAFF; cdr3_nt: TGTGCCAGCATTTTAGGCGGAGGTGGGGGCACTGAAGCTTTCTTT
v_call: TRBV19; j_call: TRBJ1-5; d_call: .; clone_size: .; cdr3_aa: CASKNLGATGNQPQHF; cdr3_nt: TGTGCCAGTAAAAACCTAGGAGCGACGGGCAATCAGCCCCAGCATTTT
v_call: TRBV5-1; j_call: TRBJ1-4; d_call: TRBD1; clone_size: .; cdr3_aa: CASSLAGQTNEKLFF; cdr3_nt: TGCGCCAGCAGCTTGGCGGGACAGACTAATGAAAAACTGTTTTTT
v_call: TRBV5-1; j_call: TRBJ2-2; d_call: .; clone_size: .; cdr3_aa: CASSLPGSTGELFF; cdr3_nt: TGCGCCAGCAGCTTGCCAGGTTCGACCGGGGAGCTGTTTTTT
v_call: TRBV6-6; j_call: TRBJ1-1; d_call: .; clone_size: .; cdr3_aa: CASRNRVYTEAFF; cdr3_nt: TGTGCCAGCAGAAACAGAGTTTACACTGAAGCTTTCTTT
v_call: TRBV7-6; j_call: TRBJ2-2; d_call: .; clone_size: .; cdr3_aa: CASSWIPTANTGELFF; cdr3_nt: TGTGCCAGCAGCTGGATCCCGACAGCCAACACCGGGGAGCTGTTTTTT
v_call: TRBV9; j_call: TRBJ2-2; d_call: .; clone_size: once; cdr3_aa: CASSSGTLNTGELFF; cdr3_nt: TGTGCCAGCAGCTCCGGGACCCTGAACACCGGGGAGCTGTTTTTT
v_call: TRBV2; j_call: TRBJ2-3; d_call: .; clone_size: .; cdr3_aa: CASRDGGGTDTQYF; cdr3_nt: TGTGCCAGCAGGGACGGAGGGGGCACAGATACGCAGTATTTT
v_call: TRBV7-3; j_call: TRBJ2-1; d_call: .; clone_size: once; cdr3_aa: CASSANLNEQFF; cdr3_nt: TGTGCCAGCAGCGCGAATCTCAATGAGCAGTTCTTC
v_call: TRBV4-1; j_call: TRBJ1-1; d_call: .; clone_size: .; cdr3_aa: CASSQGLPLGAFF; cdr3_nt: TGCGCCAGCAGCCAAGGACTCCCTCTGGGAGCTTTCTTT
v_call: TRBV5-1; j_call: TRBJ1-5; d_call: .; clone_size: .; cdr3_aa: CASSLTGRGQPQHF; cdr3_nt: TGCGCCAGCAGCTTAACAGGGCGAGGTCAGCCCCAGCATTTT
v_call: TRBV10-3; j_call: TRBJ2-7; d_call: TRBD1; clone_size: .; cdr3_aa: CAIKAGTGGSHAEQYF; cdr3_nt: TGTGCCATCAAGGCGGGGACAGGGGGCTCTCACGCCGAGCAGTACTTC
v_call: TRBV7-6; j_call: TRBJ1-1; d_call: .; clone_size: .; cdr3_aa: CASSLGQGLNTEAFF; cdr3_nt: TGTGCCAGCAGCTTGGGTCAGGGATTGAACACTGAAGCTTTCTTT
v_call: TRBV19; j_call: TRBJ2-1; d_call: .; clone_size: .; cdr3_aa: CASSIGLYYNEQFF; cdr3_nt: TGTGCCAGTAGTATAGGACTCTACTACAATGAGCAGTTCTTC
v_call: TRBV28; j_call: TRBJ1-2; d_call: TRBD1; clone_size: .; cdr3_aa: CASSSDPRGQTF; cdr3_nt: TGTGCCAGCAGTTCGGACCCCAGGGGGCAAACCTTC
v_call: TRBV7-2; j_call: TRBJ2-7; d_call: .; clone_size: .; cdr3_aa: CASSPHPAGGTGTYEQYF; cdr3_nt: TGTGCCAGCAGCCCGCATCCCGCCGGGGGAACGGGTACGTACGAGCAGTACTTC
v_call: TRBV11-2; j_call: TRBJ2-7; d_call: .; clone_size: .; cdr3_aa: CASSPNRVEQYF; cdr3_nt: TGTGCCAGCAGCCCCAACAGGGTCGAGCAGTACTTC
v_call: TRBV15; j_call: TRBJ1-2; d_call: .; clone_size: .; cdr3_aa: CATSRGKQGDGYTF; cdr3_nt: TGTGCCACCAGCAGGGGGAAACAGGGTGATGGCTACACCTTC
v_call: TRBV2; j_call: TRBJ1-1; d_call: .; clone_size: few; cdr3_aa: CASSEGGWWTEAFF; cdr3_nt: TGTGCCAGCAGTGAAGGGGGTTGGTGGACTGAAGCTTTCTTT
v_call: TRBV7-2; j_call: TRBJ2-6; d_call: .; clone_size: .; cdr3_aa: CASSLAGTGANVLTF; cdr3_nt: TGTGCCAGCAGCTTAGCGGGGACTGGGGCCAACGTCCTGACTTTC
v_call: TRBV11-2; j_call: TRBJ1-6; d_call: .; clone_size: .; cdr3_aa: CASSLASRSNSPLHF; cdr3_nt: TGTGCCAGCAGCTTAGCGTCCAGAAGTAATTCACCCCTCCACTTT
v_call: TRBV28; j_call: TRBJ2-3; d_call: TRBD2; clone_size: .; cdr3_aa: CASSLSQRGGRITQYF; cdr3_nt: TGTGCCAGCAGTTTATCACAGCGGGGGGGTAGGATTACGCAGTATTTT